This T cell receptor beta chain derives from a study of control samples from healthy donors and cancer patients. Some clones are missing from TCRdb's copy, which holds only in-frame ones; the method was immunoSEQ multiplex PCR. The table has 100,000 to 150,000 clones, 92% seen once; the top ten hold less than 2.5%. V shed 5 bases and J 1 base; nucleotides not matched to a gene: 1. The CDR3 covers 13 residues. The V gene's germline CDR1 is GTSNPN and CDR2 SVGIG (reference sequence). The chain is built from TRBV30 and TRBJ1-1, with TRBD1 identical over 10 bases. Sequencing was done on a sample of blood. The sequence was collected from a woman between 45 and 65 years old in good health. CDR3 protein: CAWGTGANTEAFF. As DNA, the CDR3 is TGTGCCTGGGGGACAGGGGCGAACACTGAAGCTTTCTTT.